This T cell receptor beta chain was identified in a study of cytomegalovirus exposure and HLA in healthy donors. PCR employed 60 Vbeta and 13 Jbeta primers. TCRdb's table, derived via immunoSEQ multiplex PCR, lists solely in-frame clones and lacks some. This table holds some 140,000 clones, roughly three quarters found once. The CDR3 has 15 residues. The germline V gene encodes CDR1 LNHDA and CDR2 SQIVND (reference sequence). The V end lost 4 bases, the J end lost 9 bases, and 19 bases lay between the germline ends. As regards this clone: Its antigen is currently unknown.

Findings of the study overall: Whilst most TCR sequences proved rare, a subset of public TCRs occurred across many donors.

The chain joins TRBV19 to TRBJ2-1, with unresolved D. This receptor was identified in a man aged 25-45 years in good health and CMV-seropositive. Material for sequencing was PBMCs. The CDR3 nucleotides are TGTGCCAGTAGTAATGCGAGGTGGAGTAGAGGTGAGCAGTTCTTC. It is translated as CASSNARWSRGEQFF.